These 28 T cell receptor beta chains were sequenced from one sample in a study of CD8+CD57+ T cells in acquired aplastic anemia (dated by TCRdb to 2017 to 2018). The patients picked for sequencing were ones in whom flow cytometry had shown an expansion of CD8+CD57+ cells. For sequencing, an Illumina HiSeq 2000 was employed. Genomic DNA was used as template for profiling of TCR beta VDJ combinations and CDR3 sequences. TCRdb trimmed the raw reads at Q25, called clones with MiXCR and kept productive beta chains. Each record represents a unique CDR3 protein, reported with the most common genes and DNA among its rows. For this sample there are 150,000 or so distinct CDR3 sequences; around half appear just once. Approximately 1% of the sample lies in the top ten. Specimen: sorted CD4+, CD8+, or CD8+CD57+ T cells (not recorded which) from PBMCs. Receptor source: a human donor with aplastic anemia.

The chain couples TRBV19 to TRBJ2-7; 9 bases agree with TRBD1. Germline assignment: CDR1 LNHDA and CDR2 SQIVND (reference sequence). V lost 5 bases and J lost 4; bases outside the gene matches: 9. This CDR3 has 15 residues. CDR3 region: CASSVGQGTRYEQYF. The CDR3 DNA is TGTGCCAGTAGTGTAGGACAGGGGACTCGGTACGAGCAGTACTTC.

The chain couples TRBV11-1 to TRBJ2-7, with D possibly TRBD2 on 5 matching bases. V lost 0 bases to trimming and J lost 4 bases, with 16 bases between them. This CDR3 contains 16 residues. Looked up from germline, CDR1 is SGHAT and CDR2 is FQDESV (reference sequence). The CDR3 region is CASSLAAGPEPYEQYF. The CDR3 coding sequence is TGTGCCAGCAGCTTAGCGGCGGGCCCGGAACCATACGAGCAGTACTTC.

Ten or more counts support this clonotype. The genes are TRBV6-1 and TRBJ2-5; 8 positions agree with TRBD2. Germline V lookup: CDR1 MNHNS, CDR2 SASEGT. The CDR3 sequence is 14 residues long. After removal of 6 bases from V and 2 bases from J, the junction contained 5 bases not matched to a gene. The CDR3 protein is CASSSGGTQETQYF. CDR3 sequence (DNA): TGTGCCAGCAGCAGCGGGGGCACACAAGAGACCCAGTACTTC.

This clonotype was observed many times. This sequence joins TRBV19 and TRBJ2-7; D is undetermined. CDR3 length: 14 residues. Germline lookup yields CDR1 LNHDA and CDR2 SQIVND (reference sequence). Trimming took off 4 bases at V and 2 bases at J, with 12 bases between the two ends. The CDR3 nucleotides read TGTGCCAGTAGTACCCCCGGACGGACCTACGAGCAGTACTTC. Amino acids: CASSTPGRTYEQYF.

The count of this clonotype is one. This chain connects TRBV9 to TRBJ2-1, with 10 bases identical to TRBD2. Germline V gene data show CDR1 as SGDLS and CDR2 as YYNGEE. This CDR3 comprises 15 residues. The V and J ends lost 3 bases and 8 bases, in that order; junction bases with no gene match: 8. The DNA for the CDR3 is TGTGCCAGCAGCGCCGGGAGCGGGGGGGCACATGAGCAGTTCTTC. This encodes CASSAGSGGAHEQFF.

This clonotype was recorded a few times. This chain uses TRBV19 with TRBJ1-6; D may be TRBD1 (6 bases). CDR3 length equals 13 residues. V was shortened by 6 bases and J by 10 bases, with 13 bases between the two germline ends. Germline V CDR1 and CDR2: LNHDA, SQIVND (reference sequence). The CDR3 DNA reads TGTGCCAGTAGCTCTCTGGGGGCATCACCCCTCCACTTT. Translating gives CASSSLGASPLHF.

To note about this clonotype: A much more abundant neighbour one base away suggests this may be a read error. The chain carries TRBV2 and TRBJ1-5; D is unresolved. CDR3 length: 14 amino acids. Germline assignment: CDR1 SNHLY and CDR2 FYNNEI. CDR3 DNA: TGTGCCAGCCAGCTAGGGCAGACAAATCAGCCCCAGCGTTTT. The encoded protein is CASQLGQTNQPQRF.

This clonotype was seen more than once but under ten times. The V gene is TRBV10-3, the J gene TRBJ2-1; TRBD1 might be the D (6 bases). The CDR3 contains 16 residues. Trimming shortened V by 2 bases and J by 1 base, and 12 bases separated the two germline ends. Germline-derived CDR1 and CDR2 are ENHRY and SYGVKD. CDR3 sequence reads: CAISELRGGSYNEQFF. The CDR3 coding sequence is TGTGCCATCAGTGAGCTGCGAGGGGGTTCCTACAATGAGCAGTTCTTC.

The genes are TRBV20-1 and TRBJ2-6; D is possibly TRBD1 or TRBD2 (6 bases each). V was clipped by 3 bases and J by 3 bases, with 21 bases between them. The CDR3 is 18 residues long. Germline-derived CDR1 and CDR2 are DFQATT and SNEGSKA (reference sequence). DNA of the CDR3: TGCAGTGCTAGGCGTAGGGGGGCGGGTGGTAGTGGGGCCAACGTCCTGACTTTC. Protein: CSARRRGAGGSGANVLTF.

The chain employs TRBV20-1 and TRBJ2-7; 7 nucleotides line up with TRBD1. CDR3 size: 15 residues. The germline V gene encodes CDR1 DFQATT and CDR2 SNEGSKA (reference sequence). After removal of 0 bases from V and 0 bases from J, the junction contained 5 bases not matched to a gene. CDR3 loop: CSARDGTDISYEQYF. CDR3 DNA sequence: TGCAGTGCTAGAGATGGGACAGACATCTCCTACGAGCAGTACTTC.

The rearrangement joins TRBV5-1 to TRBJ1-2; no firm D call. This CDR3 has 14 amino acids. Germline V gene data show CDR1 as SGHRS and CDR2 as YFSETQ. V gave up 0 bases and J gave up 2 bases, with 8 bases separating them. The CDR3 DNA is TGCGCCAGCAGCTTGGACGGCCGCAACTATGGCTACACCTTC. It is translated as CASSLDGRNYGYTF.

This chain joins TRBV2 and TRBJ2-3; 7 positions match TRBD2. The germline gives CDR1 SNHLY, CDR2 FYNNEI. This CDR3 has 12 residues. V lost 2 bases, J lost 10 bases, and 3 bases stayed unmatched. For the CDR3, the DNA is TGTGCCAGCAGTGAATGGGCGGGGGCGCAGTATTTT. Protein: CASSEWAGAQYF.

This clonotype was observed many times. This chain uses TRBV19 with TRBJ2-2; D possibly corresponds to TRBD2 (5 bases). The CDR3 sequence is 15 residues long. The germline V gene has CDR1 LNHDA and CDR2 SQIVND (reference sequence). V shed 1 base and J shed 7 bases, with 13 bases lying between them. The CDR3 coding sequence is TGTGCCAGTAGTATAGTGGCTAGCTCCGGCGGGGAGCTGTTTTTT. This sequence encodes CASSIVASSGGELFF.

The chain carries TRBV20-1 and TRBJ2-3, with 12 bases fitting TRBD1. Germline-derived CDR1 and CDR2 are DFQATT and SNEGSKA (reference sequence). The CDR3 spans 14 residues. Trimming cost V 6 bases and J 7 bases; bases outside gene matches: 8. This CDR3 reads CSAPGQGAWNTQYF. Written as DNA, the CDR3 is TGCAGTGCCCCGGGACAGGGGGCTTGGAATACGCAGTATTTT.

At least ten counts were recorded for this clonotype. This chain uses TRBV6-5 with TRBJ1-2; TRBD1 aligns across 8 bases. The CDR3 is 13 amino acids. From germline, CDR1 is MNHEY and CDR2 SVGAGI. Trimming cost V 4 bases and J 8 bases; bases outside gene matches: 6. DNA of the CDR3: TGTGCCAGCAGTTCCGGACAGGGATGGGGCTACACCTTC. Translation: CASSSGQGWGYTF.

This chain links TRBV12-3 or TRBV12-4 with TRBJ2-7; the D gene could be TRBD1 or TRBD2 (5 bases each). CDR3 size: 13 residues. Trimming removed 0 bases at V and 7 bases at J, with 10 bases between. CDR3 in amino acids: CASSLAQGEEQYF. The CDR3 DNA reads TGTGCCAGCAGTTTAGCGCAAGGGGAGGAGCAGTACTTC.

This clonotype occurred many times. The CDR3 DNA follows: TGCAGTGCTAGACCAGGGCTTAGCAATCAGCCCCAGCATTTT. It encodes CSARPGLSNQPQHF. The chain joins TRBV20-1 to TRBJ1-5; tentative D call: TRBD1 (5 bases). The V end lost 2 bases, the J end lost 0 bases, and 8 bases lay between the germline ends. Germline values: CDR1 DFQATT, CDR2 SNEGSKA (reference sequence). The length of the CDR3 is 14 residues.

The genes are TRBV10-3 and TRBJ2-7; 9 nucleotides line up with TRBD1. Unmatched junction bases numbered 8, after V lost 10 bases and J lost 4 bases. This CDR3 contains 13 residues. Germline V CDR1 and CDR2: ENHRY, SYGVKD. The CDR3 coding sequence is TGTGCCACCCTCGGACAGGGGTATTACGAGCAGTACTTC. Protein: CATLGQGYYEQYF.

The chain links TRBV20-1 to TRBJ2-1; no definite D call. The CDR3 loop spans 11 amino acids. Germline CDR1 is DFQATT and CDR2 is SNEGSKA (reference sequence). V lost 2 bases to trimming and J lost 9 bases, with 8 bases between them. The CDR3 nucleotides are TGCAGTGCTAGAAGGAATAGTGAGCAGTTCTTC. It is translated as CSARRNSEQFF.

Note on this clonotype: A read error is possible here, since a much larger clone lies one base away. The chain uses TRBV25-1 and TRBJ1-1; D ambiguous. Trimming cost V 3 bases and J 3 bases, with 14 bases left between them. CDR1 is MGHDK, CDR2 SYGVNS, per germline. This CDR3 has 15 amino acids. CDR3 coding DNA: TGTGCCAGCAGTGAGGCAGGAGTCATGGACACTGAAGCTTTCTTT. Amino acid sequence: CASSEAGVMDTEAFF.

The chain is built from TRBV7-9 and TRBJ2-5, with TRBD1 as a possible D gene (5 bases). This CDR3 has 10 residues. The V and J ends lost 5 bases and 11 bases respectively, with 9 bases between them. Per germline, CDR1 SEHNR and CDR2 FQNEAQ (reference sequence). The CDR3 DNA follows: TGTGCCAGCAGCCCTGGGGCACAGTACTTC. Its translation: CASSPGAQYF.

This clonotype was recorded many times. The V and J genes are TRBV5-6 and TRBJ2-3, with D possibly matching TRBD1 (5 bases). V was shortened by 4 bases and J by 3 bases, with 12 bases between the two germline ends. There are 14 residues in the CDR3. Per the germline V gene, CDR1 is SGHDT and CDR2 is YYEEEE. CDR3 loop: CASSPPAGTDTQYF. The CDR3 DNA sequence: TGTGCCAGCAGCCCCCCGGCAGGGACAGATACGCAGTATTTT.

This clonotype was counted at least ten times. The genes are TRBV12-3 or TRBV12-4 and TRBJ2-5; 13 bases fit TRBD2. This CDR3 has 17 residues. Losses at the gene ends were 3 bases for V and 5 bases for J; bases not matched to a gene: 9. CDR3 sequence: CASSFRDGTSGAETQYF. In DNA form, the CDR3 reads TGTGCCAGCAGTTTTCGGGACGGGACTAGCGGGGCCGAGACCCAGTACTTC.

This clonotype was counted many times. The V and J genes are TRBV11-3 and TRBJ2-1; TRBD1 or TRBD2 may be the D gene (5 bases each). Germline V gene lookup returns CDR1 SGHNT and CDR2 YENEEA. The CDR3 has 13 residues. V lost 5 bases and J lost 10, with 15 bases in between. CDR3 nucleotide sequence: TGTGCCAGCAGCATTAACCGGGACGGAGAGCAGTTCTTC. This gives the protein CASSINRDGEQFF.

CDR3 DNA: TGTGCCAGCAGTGTCACGGGTCTGGAGGGCTACACCTTC. Its translation is CASSVTGLEGYTF. The chain has TRBV2 and TRBJ1-2; D gene unclear. The germline V gene encodes CDR1 SNHLY and CDR2 FYNNEI. The CDR3 is 13 amino acids. V was trimmed by 4 bases and J by 8 bases, leaving 14 bases between them.

The chain recombines TRBV11-2 with TRBJ2-7, with 14 bases identical to TRBD2. From germline, CDR1 is SGHAT and CDR2 FQNNGV. This CDR3 is 15 amino acids long. V gave up 6 bases and J gave up 6 bases; unmatched junction bases: 7. The CDR3 coding sequence is TGTGCCAGCAGTCTCGGGACTAGCGGGAGTCTCGAGCAGTACTTC. It translates to CASSLGTSGSLEQYF.

The chain uses TRBV3-1 and TRBJ2-1; TRBD2 might be the D (6 bases). The CDR3 extends over 14 amino acids. The V end lost 7 bases, the J end lost 8 bases, and 18 bases lay between the germline ends. CDR1 is LGHDT and CDR2 is YNNKEL in the germline V gene (reference sequence). This CDR3 reads CASKAGPPADEQFF. For the CDR3, the DNA is TGTGCCAGCAAGGCGGGACCCCCGGCCGATGAGCAGTTCTTC.

This clonotype was seen repeatedly, ten times or more. The rearrangement links TRBV5-1 to TRBJ2-5; 13 nucleotides match TRBD2. This CDR3 is built from 16 residues. After removal of 4 bases from V and 0 bases from J, the junction contained 3 bases not matched to a gene. Germline CDR1 SGHRS, CDR2 YFSETQ. The CDR3 nucleotides read TGCGCCAGCAGCGGCGGACTAGCGGGGGACCAAGAGACCCAGTACTTC. It codes for CASSGGLAGDQETQYF.